The 30 T cell receptor beta chains below were found in one sample sequenced in a study of T cell changes during pregnancy in multiple sclerosis (dated by TCRdb to the late 2010s). Library preparation used the immunoSEQ multiplex PCR assay. TCRdb limited this immuneACCESS table to in-frame rearrangements with V and J called. A share of clones is missing; checked studies link under half to unresolved V genes, and the rest is unexplained. The sample yields 45,000 or so clones; roughly 90% were counted once. The biggest ten clones account for approximately 2.9% of the sample. The input for sequencing was CD8+ T cells from peripheral blood mononuclear cells, taken in the second trimester of pregnancy. The receptors were gathered from a female donor with multiple sclerosis, enrolled in a pregnancy study.

The chain couples TRBV29-1 to TRBJ2-5; no clear D gene. The CDR3 has 13 amino acids. Germline CDR1 and CDR2: SQVTM and ANQGSEA. The V gene lost 3 bases and the J gene lost 4 bases, with 12 bases spanning the gap. CDR3 nucleotide sequence: TGCAGCGTTGATGATCCAGGCCCAGAGACCCAGTACTTC. Encoded protein: CSVDDPGPETQYF.

The CDR3 DNA follows: TGTGCCAGCAGCCCCCGCCCCGGGACTGAAGCTTTCTTT. Amino acid sequence: CASSPRPGTEAFF. The chain uses TRBV16 and TRBJ1-1; D is unresolved. CDR1 and CDR2 (germline): KGHSY, FQNENV. With 4 bases removed from V and 5 bases from J, the gap between germline ends came to 11 bases. The CDR3 length is 13 residues.

The V gene is TRBV19, the J gene TRBJ1-1; weak D call: TRBD1 (6 bases). Germline V gene data show CDR1 as LNHDA and CDR2 as SQIVND (reference sequence). The CDR3 sequence is 14 residues long. Trimming removed 8 bases from V and 1 base from J, with 14 bases in between. The CDR3 spells CASGLQGTNTEAFF. The DNA for the CDR3 is TGTGCCAGTGGATTACAGGGAACGAACACTGAAGCTTTCTTT.

This chain joins TRBV7-6 and TRBJ2-5; 10 bases align to TRBD1. Trimming took 4 bases from V and 5 from J; bases not matched to a gene: 4. Per the germline V gene, CDR1 is SGHVS and CDR2 is FNYEAQ. The CDR3 extends over 14 amino acids. CDR3 DNA sequence: TGTGCCAGCAGCTCGACAGGGGGCACGGAGACCCAGTACTTC. It encodes CASSSTGGTETQYF.

The rearrangement links TRBV9 to TRBJ1-2; tentatively, D is TRBD1 (6 bases). The CDR3 length is 16 residues. Trimming cost V 0 bases and J 4 bases, with 16 bases left between them. Germline V gives CDR1 SGDLS, CDR2 YYNGEE. The CDR3 protein is CASSVGASGEGYGYTF. CDR3 in DNA: TGTGCCAGCAGCGTAGGGGCGTCAGGGGAAGGCTATGGCTACACCTTC. The variable domain in full, completed from reference TRBV9 and TRBJ1-2, reads DSGVTQTPKHLITATGQRVTLRCSPRSGDLSVYWYQQSLDQGLQFLIQYYNGEERAKGNILERFSAQQFPDLHSELNLSSLELGDSALYFCASSVGASGEGYGYTFGSGTRLTVV.

By proportion, this clone is medium-sized (0.01 to 0.1%). The rearrangement links TRBV6-1 to TRBJ1-1, with D unresolved. Germline V gives CDR1 MNHNS, CDR2 SASEGT. Trimming pared 2 bases from V and 5 bases from J, leaving 12 bases between. The CDR3 covers 14 residues. CDR3 residues: CASSESAERTEAFF. Written as DNA, the CDR3 is TGTGCCAGCAGTGAAAGCGCCGAGAGGACTGAAGCTTTCTTT.

The J gene is TRBJ2-2, the V gene TRBV10-2, with 8 bases identical to TRBD2. This CDR3 contains 14 residues. Germline CDR1 WSHSY, CDR2 SAAADI. V lost 6 bases to trimming and J lost 4 bases; unmatched junction nucleotides: 4. CDR3: CASRFGGATGELFF. In DNA, the CDR3 is TGCGCCAGCAGGTTCGGGGGGGCCACCGGGGAGCTGTTTTTT.

This chain joins TRBV5-4 and TRBJ2-7, with a possible D match to TRBD2 (6 bases). This CDR3 has 14 residues. Trimming removed 3 bases at V and 1 base at J, with 11 bases between. From germline, CDR1 is SGHNT and CDR2 YYREEE (reference sequence). Here the CDR3 reads CASSSRGRSYEQYF. As DNA, the CDR3 is TGTGCCAGCAGCTCGCGGGGCCGTTCCTACGAGCAGTACTTC.

The chain carries TRBV9 and TRBJ1-6, with 9 bases lining up with TRBD1. From germline, CDR1 is SGDLS and CDR2 YYNGEE. The CDR3 totals 16 residues. Trimming at V came to 0 bases and at J to 5 bases, leaving 3 bases not matched to a gene. The CDR3 region has the DNA TGTGCCAGCAGCGTAGCCGGGACAGGGAATAATTCACCCCTCCACTTT. It is translated as CASSVAGTGNNSPLHF.

This clone was picked up one time. The chain couples TRBV29-1 to TRBJ1-1; TRBD1 aligns across 8 bases. The CDR3 runs 16 residues. Germline V gives CDR1 SQVTM, CDR2 ANQGSEA. The V gene end was trimmed by 3 bases and the J gene end by 4 bases; junction bases not matched to a gene: 13. CDR3 DNA sequence: TGCAGCGTTGATGGGGGATTGACAGGGGAAATCACTGAAGCTTTCTTT. Translated, it gives CSVDGGLTGEITEAFF.

J is TRBJ2-2 and V is TRBV9; D is perhaps TRBD1 (6 bases). Germline CDR1 and CDR2: SGDLS and YYNGEE. The CDR3 runs 13 residues. The ends were cut back, 0 bases at V and 6 bases at J, with 6 bases in the middle. The CDR3: CASSVGGPGELFF. The DNA of the CDR3 is TGTGCCAGCAGCGTAGGGGGGCCCGGGGAGCTGTTTTTT.

This chain joins TRBV6-5 and TRBJ1-1; 8 nucleotides agree with TRBD1. The CDR3 sequence is 15 residues long. The J segment lost 8 bases and the V segment lost 2 bases, leaving 10 bases of the junction unmatched. Germline V CDR1 and CDR2: MNHEY, SVGAGI. The CDR3 region is CASSYPTGGGREAFF. DNA of the CDR3: TGTGCCAGCAGTTACCCTACAGGGGGGGGAAGAGAAGCTTTCTTT.

Turning to this clone: The junction differs from germline at one of its ends, possibly a read error. The rearrangement uses TRBV7-7 and TRBJ2-3, with 9 bases matching TRBD2. There are 17 residues in the CDR3. The V gene's germline CDR1 is SSHAT and CDR2 FNYEAQ (reference sequence). CDR3 loop: CASSLGGLAGRTDTQYF. CDR3 nucleotide sequence: TGTGCTAGCAGCTTAGGAGGGCTAGCGGGGCGCACAGATACGCAGTATTTT.

This clone was seen just once. The J gene is TRBJ2-3, the V gene TRBV9; D remains unclear. This CDR3 has 18 amino acids. Germline assignment: CDR1 SGDLS and CDR2 YYNGEE. The V end was cut by 8 bases, the J end by 3 bases, with 28 bases between. The CDR3 here is CASTARVTPESLTDTQYF. The CDR3, as DNA: TGTGCCAGTACGGCGAGAGTGACGCCGGAGTCCCTAACAGATACGCAGTATTTT.

V gene TRBV5-6 combines with J gene TRBJ1-5, with D unclear. Germline CDR1 SGHDT, CDR2 YYEEEE. CDR3 length equals 15 residues. V was cut by 4 bases and J by 3 bases, with 14 bases left in between. DNA of the CDR3: TGTGCCAGCAGCCCCTGGTGGCAGTCCAATCAGCCCCAGCATTTT. It translates to CASSPWWQSNQPQHF. Combining the CDR3 with reference TRBV5-6 and TRBJ1-5 gives the whole variable domain DAGVTQSPTHLIKTRGQQVTLRCSPKSGHDTVSWYQQALGQGPQFIFQYYEEEERQRGNFPDRFSGHQFPNYSSELNVNALLLGDSALYLCASSPWWQSNQPQHFGDGTRLSIL.

This chain connects TRBV11-1 to TRBJ2-5; D might be TRBD1 (6 bases). This CDR3 is built from 14 residues. The germline gives CDR1 SGHAT, CDR2 FQDESV (reference sequence). Trimming shortened V by 6 bases and J by 5 bases, and 16 bases separated the two germline ends. CDR3 amino acids: CASRPSQGSETQYF. The CDR3, as DNA: TGTGCCAGCAGACCCTCACAGGGATCGGAGACCCAGTACTTC. The entire variable domain, with the rest obtained from reference TRBV11-1 and TRBJ2-5, is as follows: EAEVAQSPRYKITEKSQAVAFWCDPISGHATLYWYRQILGQGPELLVQFQDESVVDDSQLPKDRFSAERLKGVDSTLKIQPAELGDSAMYLCASRPSQGSETQYFGPGTRLLVL.

A single count supports this clone. The rearrangement links TRBV11-2 to TRBJ2-5; 8 bases map to TRBD1. CDR3 size: 19 residues. Trimming at V came to 1 base and at J to 2 bases, leaving 15 bases not matched to a gene. Per germline, CDR1 SGHAT and CDR2 FQNNGV. CDR3 DNA: TGTGCCAGCAGCTTAGTCGGACAGGGATTATTATATCTACAAGAGACCCAGTACTTC. Its protein product is CASSLVGQGLLYLQETQYF.

In nucleotides, the CDR3 is TGTGCCAGCACAGGAGGGGCGAACAATGAGCAGTTCTTC. Amino acid sequence: CASTGGANNEQFF. This rearrangement joins TRBV6-5 to TRBJ2-1; D is perhaps TRBD2 (6 bases). The germline V gene encodes CDR1 MNHEY and CDR2 SVGAGI. The CDR3 runs 13 residues. V was pared by 7 bases and J by 5 bases, with 12 bases between.

This clone has a single count. The chain carries TRBV5-1 and TRBJ1-2; D might be TRBD1 (6 bases). The CDR3 runs 15 residues. V shed 1 base and J shed 6 bases, with 16 bases lying between them. CDR1 is SGHRS, CDR2 YFSETQ, per germline. The CDR3 region has the DNA TGCGCCAGCAGCTTGTTGGATCAGGGGTATCATGGCTACACCTTC. This encodes CASSLLDQGYHGYTF.

Regarding this clone: One junction end does not reproduce the germline sequence, and a read error may be involved. This sequence joins TRBV7-2 and TRBJ2-7, with 8 bases aligning to TRBD2. Germline-derived CDR1 and CDR2 are SGHTA and FQGNSA. The length of the CDR3 is 16 residues. As DNA, the CDR3 is TGTGCCAGCAGCTTAGTTAGCGGGACCGTCTCCGACGAGCAGTACTTC. As protein: CASSLVSGTVSDEQYF. Complete variable domain (other parts from reference TRBV7-2 and TRBJ2-7): GAGVSQSPSNKVTEKGKDVELRCDPISGHTALYWYRQSLGQGLEFLIYFQGNSAPDKSGLPSDRFSAERTGGSVSTLTIQRTQQEDSAVYLCASSLVSGTVSDEQYFGPGTRLTVT.

The chain links TRBV21-1 to TRBJ2-7; the DNA was not compared with TRBD1, the D call given in the table. TRBV21-1 is termed a pseudogene. The CDR3 consists of 14 residues. In nucleotides, the CDR3 is TGTGCCAGCCCCGGGACAGGAAGCCGCTACGAGCAGTACTTC. Translated: CASPGTGSRYEQYF.

The rearrangement joins TRBV10-1 to TRBJ1-2; no clear D gene. V dropped 3 bases and J dropped 0 bases, with 8 bases sitting between them. From germline, CDR1 is WNHNN and CDR2 SYGVQD (reference sequence). The CDR3 runs 14 residues. CDR3 sequence reads: CASSESRANYGYTF. CDR3 bases: TGCGCCAGCAGTGAATCTCGAGCTAACTATGGCTACACCTTC.

The V call is TRBV29-1, the J call TRBJ1-3, with a weak D call TRBD1 (5 bases). The CDR3 sequence is 15 residues long. Germline-derived CDR1 and CDR2 are SQVTM and ANQGSEA. The V and J ends lost 0 bases and 0 bases respectively, with 9 bases between them. In nucleotides, the CDR3 is TGCAGCGTTGAAGACGGGAGGGGCTCTGGAAACACCATATATTTT. It is translated as CSVEDGRGSGNTIYF.

This chain connects TRBV2 to TRBJ1-4, with D unresolved. There are 13 residues in the CDR3. The germline gives CDR1 SNHLY, CDR2 FYNNEI. V lost 7 bases to trimming and J lost 5 bases, with 11 bases between them. CDR3 residues: CASMVGGNEKLFF. The DNA for the CDR3 is TGTGCCAGCATGGTCGGCGGGAATGAAAAACTGTTTTTT.

This clone is termed large. The CDR3 region is CASSDSDRGEQYF. The DNA of the CDR3 is TGTGCCAGCAGTGACTCGGACAGGGGCGAGCAGTACTTC. V gene TRBV6-4 combines with J gene TRBJ2-7; 9 bases map to TRBD1. V dropped 0 bases and J dropped 6; count of bases not matched to a gene: 0. Germline V gives CDR1 MRHNA, CDR2 SNTAGT. This CDR3 comprises 13 residues.

V and J are TRBV6-5 and TRBJ2-7, with 10 positions matching TRBD1. The CDR3 runs to 15 residues. The trim removed 6 bases at V and 4 bases at J, leaving 9 bases unmatched. Germline CDR1 MNHEY, CDR2 SVGAGI. CDR3 sequence (DNA): TGTGCCAGCAGACCACCGGGACAGGGGCAGTACGAGCAGTACTTC. Translating it yields CASRPPGQGQYEQYF.

V and J are TRBV10-3 and TRBJ1-1, with D hard to call. CDR1 is ENHRY and CDR2 is SYGVKD in the germline V gene. There are 13 residues in the CDR3. The V and J ends lost 3 bases and 1 base respectively, with 6 bases between them. The CDR3 reads CAISETGNTEAFF. The CDR3 DNA follows: TGTGCCATCAGTGAAACGGGGAACACTGAAGCTTTCTTT.

The rearrangement links TRBV18 to TRBJ1-5, with a tentative D call TRBD1 (5 bases). This CDR3 spans 14 amino acids. V lost 6 bases and J 5 bases, leaving 14 bases between the germline ends. The germline V gene encodes CDR1 KGHSH and CDR2 LQKENI. CDR3 in amino acids: CASSLGGADQPQHF. In DNA form, the CDR3 reads TGTGCCAGCTCGCTAGGCGGGGCCGATCAGCCCCAGCATTTT.

The chain recombines TRBV4-2 with TRBJ1-2; TRBD1 aligns across 7 bases. J lost 8 bases, V lost 1 base, and 13 bases had no gene match. There are 16 residues in the CDR3. Germline V gene data show CDR1 as LGHNA and CDR2 as YNFKEQ. In nucleotides, the CDR3 is TGTGCCAGCAGCCAAGCAACGGGACAGCCCACGGGGGGCTACACCTTC. It translates to CASSQATGQPTGGYTF.

For this clone: Other nucleotide sequences from this sample produce the same CDR3. The chain couples TRBV9 to TRBJ2-3; unclear D gene. V lost 3 bases and J 1 base, leaving 9 bases between the germline ends. Germline V CDR1 and CDR2: SGDLS, YYNGEE. This CDR3 has 14 amino acids. CDR3 in amino acids: CASSAPLGTDTQYF. In DNA form, the CDR3 reads TGTGCCAGCAGCGCACCCCTAGGCACAGATACGCAGTATTTT. The variable domain in full, with the rest retrieved from reference TRBV9 and TRBJ2-3, is DSGVTQTPKHLITATGQRVTLRCSPRSGDLSVYWYQQSLDQGLQFLIQYYNGEERAKGNILERFSAQQFPDLHSELNLSSLELGDSALYFCASSAPLGTDTQYFGPGTRLTVL.